The 31 T cell receptor beta chains below were found in one sample sequenced in a study of radiotherapy plus CTLA-4 blockade in lung cancer (dated by TCRdb to the late 2010s). The library was prepared using the immunoSEQ multiplex PCR assay. The source is immuneACCESS, and TCRdb retained only in-frame sequences with V and J called. Part of the clones is not carried over; for the studies checked, unresolved V genes explain less than half of this, and the remainder is unexplained. A total of approximately 52,000 clones appear in this sample, roughly 83% of them only once. The ten largest account for 8.5% to 9% of the sample. The input for sequencing was peripheral blood, taken from a patient treated with radiotherapy plus ipilimumab. Receptor source: a human donor with non-small cell lung cancer who had a complete response to radiotherapy plus ipilimumab.

The chain joins TRBV2 to TRBJ2-5, with 16 nucleotides matching TRBD2. CDR3 length: 16 residues. V shed 6 bases, J shed 1 base, and the junction held 2 bases outside the gene matches. Germline CDR1 and CDR2: SNHLY and FYNNEI. CDR3 sequence reads: CASRGLAGGLQETQYF. Here the CDR3 DNA reads TGTGCCAGCAGGGGACTAGCGGGAGGGCTCCAAGAGACCCAGTACTTC.

This clone was seen just once. The J gene is TRBJ2-1, the V gene TRBV27; 10 bases align to TRBD2. Germline CDR1 and CDR2: MNHEY and SMNVEV (reference sequence). The J segment lost 6 bases and the V segment lost 2 bases, leaving 4 bases of the junction unmatched. CDR3 length: 15 residues. CDR3 sequence (DNA): TGTGCCAGCAGTTTAAGGGCTAGCGGGAGCAATGAGCAGTTCTTC. Translating gives CASSLRASGSNEQFF.

CDR3 in amino acids: CASSLFWDRSISTDTQYF. CDR3 bases: TGTGCCAGCAGTTTATTTTGGGACAGAAGTATTAGCACAGATACGCAGTATTTT. The chain couples TRBV27 to TRBJ2-3; the match to TRBD1 covers 7 bases. The ends lost 1 base at V and 0 bases at J; junction bases unmatched: 10. Per the germline V gene, CDR1 is MNHEY and CDR2 is SMNVEV (reference sequence). The CDR3 has 18 residues.

The CDR3: CASSLERGTEAFF. In DNA, the CDR3 is TGTGCCAGCAGCTTAGAGAGAGGCACTGAAGCTTTCTTT. The chain is built from TRBV13 and TRBJ1-1; D gene uncertain. The V and J ends lost 1 base and 4 bases respectively, with 7 bases between them. Germline CDR1 reads PRHDT; CDR2 reads FYEKMQ (reference sequence). The CDR3 extends over 13 amino acids.

This sequence joins TRBV11-2 and TRBJ1-3; no firm D call. The CDR3 has 16 amino acids. Germline CDR1 is SGHAT and CDR2 is FQNNGV. Trimming left V 5 bases short and J 4 bases short, with 18 bases between. The DNA for the CDR3 is TGTGCCAGCAGCCAACGAATCGGTGCACTCGGAAACACCATATATTTT. Protein product: CASSQRIGALGNTIYF.

This clone occurred a few times. The chain links TRBV5-1 to TRBJ1-2; 8 bases are shared with TRBD1. Germline CDR1 and CDR2: SGHRS and YFSETQ. Trimming removed 0 bases from V and 5 bases from J; junction bases left unmatched: 3. The CDR3 is 14 residues long. The CDR3 nucleotides are TGCGCCAGCAGCTTGGCGGACAGGGAGTATGGCTACACCTTC. It specifies CASSLADREYGYTF.

The chain uses TRBV11-3 and TRBJ2-7; D gene uncertain. The CDR3 covers 14 residues. Germline V gene lookup returns CDR1 SGHNT and CDR2 YENEEA. Trimming stripped 2 bases from V and 2 bases from J, with 10 bases between. As DNA, the CDR3 is TGTGCCAGCAGCTTAAGATCAGGTCCCTACGAGCAGTACGTC. This sequence encodes CASSLRSGPYEQYV.

The rearrangement links TRBV6-6 to TRBJ2-3; 8 bases fit TRBD2. This CDR3 has 14 amino acids. Germline lookup yields CDR1 MNHNY and CDR2 SVGAGI (reference sequence). Trimming at V came to 2 bases and at J to 11 bases, leaving 9 bases not matched to a gene. Here the CDR3 DNA reads TGTGCCAGCAGTTACGCGGCGGGGGGCTTTCTGCAGTATTTT. Its protein product is CASSYAAGGFLQYF.

This chain uses TRBV7-9 with TRBJ1-2, with 8 bases identical to TRBD1. Germline assignment: CDR1 SEHNR and CDR2 FQNEAQ (reference sequence). With V trimmed by 1 base and J by 3 bases, 13 bases remained unmatched. The CDR3 sequence is 18 residues long. The CDR3 DNA follows: TGTGCCAGCAGCTTAGGTCAGGGGGCCATACCATCATACTATGGCTACACCTTC. Residues: CASSLGQGAIPSYYGYTF.

This chain connects TRBV7-2 to TRBJ2-5, with TRBD2 identical over 7 bases. CDR1 and CDR2 from the germline V gene are SGHTA and FQGNSA. This CDR3 comprises 15 residues. The V gene end was trimmed by 4 bases and the J gene end by 5 bases; junction bases not matched to a gene: 10. CDR3 residues: CASSSPWGGGETQYF. Here the CDR3 DNA reads TGTGCCAGCAGCTCCCCCTGGGGGGGAGGGGAGACCCAGTACTTC.

The chain has TRBV2 and TRBJ2-7; 9 bases match TRBD2. The V gene's germline CDR1 is SNHLY and CDR2 FYNNEI. This CDR3 comprises 12 residues. With V trimmed by 6 bases and J by 6 bases, 3 bases remained unmatched. CDR3 sequence: CASSGTSSEQYF. In nucleotides, the CDR3 is TGTGCCAGCAGCGGGACTAGCAGCGAGCAGTACTTC.

This clone was seen many times. V usage is TRBV10-3 and J usage is TRBJ2-1; the match to TRBD1 covers 7 bases. After removal of 4 bases from V and 7 bases from J, the junction contained 10 bases not matched to a gene. The CDR3 extends over 15 amino acids. CDR1 and CDR2 (germline): ENHRY, SYGVKD. This chain's CDR3 is CAISVYGTAENEQFF. The DNA for the CDR3 is TGTGCCATCAGTGTATACGGGACAGCAGAAAATGAGCAGTTCTTC.

This chain connects TRBV2 to TRBJ1-2; D unresolved. CDR3 size: 15 residues. Germline CDR1 is SNHLY and CDR2 is FYNNEI. V dropped 0 bases and J dropped 8 bases, with 16 bases sitting between them. The CDR3 DNA reads as TGTGCCAGCAGTGAAGCTGGTGGTCGAACGGGGGGCTACACCTTC. Translating it yields CASSEAGGRTGGYTF.

The rearrangement links TRBV7-2 to TRBJ1-1; no definite D call. The CDR3 runs to 14 residues. The germline V and J ends were trimmed by 0 bases and 6 bases, with 11 bases remaining between them. Germline V gives CDR1 SGHTA, CDR2 FQGNSA. As DNA, the CDR3 is TGTGCCAGCAGCTTAGCGAGGGATAGGGCTGAAGCTTTCTTT. Amino acids: CASSLARDRAEAFF.

In this sample, this clone turned up a few times. The V and J genes are TRBV2 and TRBJ1-2; D unresolved. This CDR3 region has 16 residues. CDR1 SNHLY and CDR2 FYNNEI come from the germline V gene. Trimming took 0 bases from V and 0 from J, leaving 11 bases between them. The chain's CDR3 is CASSEAGLTSNYGYTF. The DNA of the CDR3 is TGTGCCAGCAGTGAAGCAGGATTGACTTCTAACTATGGCTACACCTTC.

The rearrangement links TRBV27 to TRBJ2-3, with TRBD2 matching 9 bases. With V trimmed by 3 bases and J by 2 bases, 6 bases remained unmatched. The CDR3 has 16 residues. CDR1 MNHEY and CDR2 SMNVEV come from the germline V gene (reference sequence). The CDR3 loop is CASSFSRLAVTDTQYF. CDR3 DNA: TGTGCCAGCAGTTTCTCTCGACTAGCGGTCACAGATACGCAGTATTTT.

To note about this clone: One end of the junction varies from germline; a read error may be responsible. This rearrangement joins TRBV4-1 to TRBJ2-1; 16 positions agree with TRBD2. This CDR3 has 17 amino acids. Germline values: CDR1 MGHRA, CDR2 YSYEKL. Here the CDR3 DNA reads TGCGCCAGCAGCCAAGAGGGGGCCGGGACTAGCGGGGGGGCGAAGCTCTTC. This encodes CASSQEGAGTSGGAKLF.

CDR3 protein: CASSPYRSNEKLFF. The CDR3 DNA reads TGTGCCAGCAGCCCCTACAGATCTAATGAAAAACTGTTTTTT. This chain links TRBV6-5 with TRBJ1-4; D is uncertain. Trimming shortened V by 6 bases and J by 3 bases, and 11 bases separated the two germline ends. This CDR3 has 14 residues. Germline V gene data show CDR1 as MNHEY and CDR2 as SVGAGI.

This clone was seen a handful of times. V and J are TRBV5-6 and TRBJ1-1, with TRBD1 as a possible D gene (5 bases). The CDR3 runs to 14 residues. Germline V gene sequence: CDR1 SGHDT, CDR2 YYEEEE. V lost 1 base and J lost 1, with 8 bases in between. The CDR3 sequence is CASSLRGWNTEAFF. The CDR3 nucleotides read TGTGCCAGCAGCTTGAGGGGTTGGAACACTGAAGCTTTCTTT.

The chain uses TRBV7-8 and TRBJ2-5, with TRBD1 matching over 9 bases. This CDR3 region has 15 residues. Germline assignment: CDR1 SGHVS and CDR2 FQNEAQ. Losses at the gene ends were 4 bases for V and 5 bases for J; bases not matched to a gene: 8. The CDR3 DNA reads TGTGCCAGCAGCTCGTACAGGGGGCGGCAGGAGACCCAGTACTTC. Its protein product is CASSSYRGRQETQYF.

In its sample, this clone was seen a few times. The chain is built from TRBV10-1 and TRBJ1-1, with a possible D match to TRBD1 (5 bases). Germline assignment: CDR1 WNHNN and CDR2 SYGVQD (reference sequence). The CDR3 totals 15 residues. V gave up 6 bases and J gave up 0 bases, with 14 bases separating them. The DNA for the CDR3 is TGCGCCAGCAGCGACGAGACAGTCCTGAACACTGAAGCTTTCTTT. Its translation is CASSDETVLNTEAFF.

The V gene is TRBV9, the J gene TRBJ1-2; D possibly corresponds to TRBD1 (6 bases). Germline assignment: CDR1 SGDLS and CDR2 YYNGEE. This CDR3 has 14 amino acids. The V gene lost 0 bases and the J gene lost 2 bases, with 8 bases spanning the gap. The CDR3 coding sequence is TGTGCCAGCAGCGTAGGGACAGCCAACTATGGCTACACCTTC. It translates to CASSVGTANYGYTF.

V gene TRBV11-2 combines with J gene TRBJ1-2, with D possibly matching TRBD1 (6 bases). The CDR3 consists of 15 residues. The germline V gene has CDR1 SGHAT and CDR2 FQNNGV. Trimming shortened V by 4 bases and J by 2 bases, and 14 bases separated the two germline ends. The CDR3 reads CASSSTRGTNYGYTF. The CDR3 DNA reads TGTGCCAGCAGCTCCACTAGGGGGACAAACTATGGCTACACCTTC.

The chain links TRBV5-4 to TRBJ2-5; TRBD2 is a possible D gene (7 bases). V was shortened by 2 bases and J by 5 bases, with 16 bases between the two germline ends. Per germline, CDR1 SGHNT and CDR2 YYREEE (reference sequence). The CDR3 covers 15 residues. The CDR3: CASSFGGRGLETQYF. The CDR3, as DNA: TGTGCCAGCAGCTTCGGAGGGAGGGGGTTGGAGACCCAGTACTTC. Looking up the rest from reference TRBV5-4 and TRBJ2-5 gives the full variable domain: ETGVTQSPTHLIKTRGQQVTLRCSSQSGHNTVSWYQQALGQGPQFIFQYYREEENGRGNFPPRFSGLQFPNYSSELNVNALELDDSALYLCASSFGGRGLETQYFGPGTRLLVL.

The V and J genes are TRBV6-1 and TRBJ2-2; maybe TRBD1 (6 bases). The CDR3 length is 15 residues. The V and J ends lost 3 bases and 6 bases respectively, with 14 bases between them. Germline V gene sequence: CDR1 MNHNS, CDR2 SASEGT. The CDR3 DNA follows: TGTGCCAGCAGTGAGAGGGGGAATTCGGCCGGGGAGCTGTTTTTT. It specifies CASSERGNSAGELFF.

This chain uses TRBV5-1 with TRBJ2-3; D call uncertain. CDR3 length: 14 amino acids. Germline V gene lookup returns CDR1 SGHRS and CDR2 YFSETQ. V lost 0 bases and J 2 bases, leaving 7 bases between the germline ends. CDR3 in DNA: TGCGCCAGCAGCTTGGGGGCAGTCACAGATACGCAGTATTTT. Translated, it gives CASSLGAVTDTQYF.

A remark on this clone: The same CDR3 arises from other DNA sequences in this sample as well. The chain couples TRBV2 to TRBJ1-1, with no clear D. Trimming left V 4 bases short and J 8 bases short, with 8 bases between. The germline CDR1 and CDR2 sequences are SNHLY and FYNNEI. This CDR3 has 11 residues. CDR3 loop: CASSAVIEAFF. Here the CDR3 DNA reads TGTGCCAGCAGTGCAGTTATCGAAGCTTTCTTT.

This chain links TRBV29-1 with TRBJ1-3; TRBD1 matches 7 bases. The CDR3 loop spans 16 amino acids. Germline V gives CDR1 SQVTM, CDR2 ANQGSEA. V lost 7 bases, J lost 1 base, and 13 bases stayed unmatched. The CDR3 bases are TGCAGCGCCCGAGACGTGGGACAGCAATCTGGAAACACCATATATTTT. Protein sequence: CSARDVGQQSGNTIYF.

The chain carries TRBV7-2 and TRBJ1-5; 7 nucleotides match TRBD1. This CDR3 has 17 amino acids. Trimming cost V 1 base and J 0 bases; bases outside gene matches: 6. Germline CDR1 SGHTA, CDR2 FQGNSA. The CDR3 coding sequence is TGTGCCAGCAGCTTAGAGGGGTACAGGGGTAGCAATCAGCCCCAGCATTTT. Amino acids: CASSLEGYRGSNQPQHF.

The V gene is TRBV7-2, the J gene TRBJ2-3, with D possibly matching TRBD1 (6 bases). This CDR3 has 13 amino acids. Deletions cut 5 bases from V and 5 bases from J, with 11 bases between. CDR1 and CDR2 (germline): SGHTA, FQGNSA. DNA for the CDR3: TGTGCCAGCAGCACCACAGGGATAGATACGCAGTATTTT. This sequence encodes CASSTTGIDTQYF.

This clone has a single count. The CDR3 nucleotides read TGTGCCTGGAGTGTGGCGGGAATCACCGGGGAGCTGTTTTTT. Translated, it gives CAWSVAGITGELFF. The V gene is TRBV30, the J gene TRBJ2-2; a weak D match, TRBD2 (6 bases). The germline V and J ends were trimmed by 0 bases and 4 bases, with 9 bases remaining between them. CDR1 and CDR2 (germline): GTSNPN, SVGIG (reference sequence). This CDR3 comprises 14 residues.